These T cell receptor beta chains were read from a single sample in a study of blood T cell repertoires in COVID-19. TCRdb's copy holds only in-frame clones and misses some; the assay was immunoSEQ multiplex PCR. The sample has about 51,000 clones, roughly 88% seen once. Sequenced sample: peripheral blood. These TCRs come from a man between 45 and 60 years old with active COVID-19. Both conserved end residues are part of each CDR3. D genes are given only for firm matches. The size of a clone is reported for some rows only, either as once, few or many, or as a class for expanded clones.

d_gene,j_gene,abundance,v_gene,CDR3aa,CDR3nt
NA,TRBJ2-7,NA,TRBV19,CASSMAGVLYEQYF,TGTGCCAGTAGTATGGCAGGGGTACTCTACGAGCAGTACTTC
TRBD2,TRBJ2-3,NA,TRBV5-8,CASSLLLAGIDTQYF,TGTGCCAGCAGCTTGCTGCTAGCGGGGATAGATACGCAGTATTTT
NA,TRBJ2-7,NA,TRBV11-3,CASSLASGTRAYEQYF,TGTGCCAGCAGCTTAGCCTCCGGGACACGCGCCTACGAGCAGTACTTC
NA,TRBJ1-2,NA,TRBV5-6,CASSLGGNYGYTF,TGTGCCAGCAGCTTGGGAGGGAACTATGGCTACACCTTC
NA,TRBJ2-3,once,TRBV5-6,CASSMYMGHTDTQYF,TGTGCCAGCAGCATGTATATGGGACACACAGATACGCAGTATTTT
TRBD2,TRBJ2-3,NA,TRBV7-9,CASSQRGVDTQYF,TGTGCCAGTTCACAACGGGGGGTAGATACGCAGTATTTT
NA,TRBJ2-2,once,TRBV11-3,CASTWAGAGTGELFF,TGTGCCAGCACCTGGGCGGGGGCAGGCACCGGGGAGCTGTTTTTT
NA,TRBJ1-1,few,TRBV6-5,CASTVSGSMNTEAFF,TGTGCCAGCACGGTCTCAGGGTCCATGAACACTGAAGCTTTCTTT
NA,TRBJ1-5,NA,TRBV6-6,CASSYGLTGGQPQHF,TGTGCCAGCAGTTACGGGTTGACGGGAGGCCAGCCCCAGCATTTT
NA,TRBJ2-6,NA,TRBV2,CASSQRLVLTF,TGTGCCAGCAGTCAACGACTGGTCCTGACTTTC